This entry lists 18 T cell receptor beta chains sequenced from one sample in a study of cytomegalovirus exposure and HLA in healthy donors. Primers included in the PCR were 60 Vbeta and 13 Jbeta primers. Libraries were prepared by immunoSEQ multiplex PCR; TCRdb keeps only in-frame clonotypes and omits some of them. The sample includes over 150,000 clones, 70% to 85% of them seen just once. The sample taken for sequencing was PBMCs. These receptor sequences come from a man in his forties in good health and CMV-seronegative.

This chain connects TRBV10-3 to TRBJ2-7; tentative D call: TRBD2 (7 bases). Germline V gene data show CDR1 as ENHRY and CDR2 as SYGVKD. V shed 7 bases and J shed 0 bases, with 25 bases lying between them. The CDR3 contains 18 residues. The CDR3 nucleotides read TGTGCCATCAATGGGGGAGGGGGGCGGTTAGACGGCTCCTACGAGCAGTACTTC. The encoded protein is CAINGGGGRLDGSYEQYF.

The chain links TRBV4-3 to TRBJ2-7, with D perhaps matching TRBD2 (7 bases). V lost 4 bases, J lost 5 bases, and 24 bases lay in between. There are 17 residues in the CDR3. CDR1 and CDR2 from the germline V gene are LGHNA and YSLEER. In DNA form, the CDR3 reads TGCGCCAGCAGCCCCTCGAGGTGGGTGGGGGGGCTCCACGAGCAGTACTTC. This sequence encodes CASSPSRWVGGLHEQYF.

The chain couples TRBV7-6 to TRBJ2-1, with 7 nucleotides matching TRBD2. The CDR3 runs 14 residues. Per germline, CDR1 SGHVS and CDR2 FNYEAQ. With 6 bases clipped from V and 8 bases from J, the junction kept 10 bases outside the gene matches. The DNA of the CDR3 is TGTGCCAGCAGTTATGGGGGGGGGTCGTATGAGCAGTTCTTC. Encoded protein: CASSYGGGSYEQFF.

The CDR3 is CASSATGSGGELFF. The CDR3 nucleotides are TGTGCCAGCAGTGCGACAGGGAGTGGCGGGGAGCTGTTTTTT. V is TRBV6-4 and J is TRBJ2-2, with TRBD1 matching 7 bases. V dropped 4 bases and J dropped 7; count of bases not matched to a gene: 6. The germline CDR1 and CDR2 sequences are MRHNA and SNTAGT. CDR3 length: 14 amino acids.

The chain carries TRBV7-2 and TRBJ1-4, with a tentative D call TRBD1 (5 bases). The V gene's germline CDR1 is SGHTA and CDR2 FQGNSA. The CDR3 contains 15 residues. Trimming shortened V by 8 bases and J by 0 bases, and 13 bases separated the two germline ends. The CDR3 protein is CASRRDSATNEKLFF. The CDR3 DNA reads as TGTGCCAGCCGACGTGACAGCGCAACTAATGAAAAACTGTTTTTT.

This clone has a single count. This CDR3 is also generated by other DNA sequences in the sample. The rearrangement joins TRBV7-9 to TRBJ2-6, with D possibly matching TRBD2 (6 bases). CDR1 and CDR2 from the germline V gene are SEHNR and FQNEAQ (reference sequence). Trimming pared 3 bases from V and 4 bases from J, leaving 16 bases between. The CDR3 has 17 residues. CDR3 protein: CASSFGTSVSGANVLTF. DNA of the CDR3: TGTGCCAGCAGCTTCGGGACTTCGGTCTCAGGGGCCAACGTCCTGACTTTC. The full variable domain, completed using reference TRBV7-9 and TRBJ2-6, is DTGVSQNPRHKITKRGQNVTFRCDPISEHNRLYWYRQTLGQGPEFLTYFQNEAQLEKSRLLSDRFSAERPKGSFSTLEIQRTEQGDSAMYLCASSFGTSVSGANVLTFGAGSRLTVL.

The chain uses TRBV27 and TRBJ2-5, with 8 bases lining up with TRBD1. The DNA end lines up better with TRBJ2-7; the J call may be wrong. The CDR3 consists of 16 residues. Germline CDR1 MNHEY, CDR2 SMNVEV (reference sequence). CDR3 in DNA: TGTGCCAGCTGCATTCGGACAGGGCATGTCCCCTACGAGCAGTACTTC. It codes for CASCIRTGHVPYEQYF.

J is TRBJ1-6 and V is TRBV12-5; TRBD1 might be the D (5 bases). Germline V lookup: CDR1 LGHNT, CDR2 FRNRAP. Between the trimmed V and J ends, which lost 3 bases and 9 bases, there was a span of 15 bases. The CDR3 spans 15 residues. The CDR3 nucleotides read TGTGCTAGTGGTTTATGGGCAGGGCTGGGTTCACCCCTCCACTTT. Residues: CASGLWAGLGSPLHF.

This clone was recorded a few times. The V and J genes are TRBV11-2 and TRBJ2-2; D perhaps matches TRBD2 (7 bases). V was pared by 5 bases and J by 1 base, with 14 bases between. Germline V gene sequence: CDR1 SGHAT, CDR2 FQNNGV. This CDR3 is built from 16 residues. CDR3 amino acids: CASSSGGARNTGELFF. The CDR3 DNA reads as TGTGCCAGCAGCAGTGGGGGGGCGAGGAACACCGGGGAGCTGTTTTTT.

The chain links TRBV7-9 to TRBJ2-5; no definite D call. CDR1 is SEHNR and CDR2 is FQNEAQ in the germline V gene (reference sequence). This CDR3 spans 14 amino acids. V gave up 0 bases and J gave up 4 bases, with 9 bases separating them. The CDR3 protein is CASSLALSRETQYF. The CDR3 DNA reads TGTGCCAGCAGCTTAGCTCTGTCCCGAGAGACCCAGTACTTC.

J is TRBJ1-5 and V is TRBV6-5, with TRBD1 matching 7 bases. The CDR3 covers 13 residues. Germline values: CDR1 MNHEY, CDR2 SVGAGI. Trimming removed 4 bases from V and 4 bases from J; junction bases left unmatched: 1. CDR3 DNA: TGTGCCAGCAGTTGGGACAGAAATCAGCCCCAGCATTTT. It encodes CASSWDRNQPQHF.

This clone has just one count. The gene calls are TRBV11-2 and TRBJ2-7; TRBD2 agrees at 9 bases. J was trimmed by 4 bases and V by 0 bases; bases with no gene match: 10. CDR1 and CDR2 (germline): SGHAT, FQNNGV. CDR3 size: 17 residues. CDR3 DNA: TGTGCCAGCAGCTTAGACGCGGGGGGGATCTTATGGTACGAGCAGTACTTC. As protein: CASSLDAGGILWYEQYF.

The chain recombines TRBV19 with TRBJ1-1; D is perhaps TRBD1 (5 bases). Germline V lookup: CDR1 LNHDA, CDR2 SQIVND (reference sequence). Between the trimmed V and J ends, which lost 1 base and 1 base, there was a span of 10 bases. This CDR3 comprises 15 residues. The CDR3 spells CASSIGWGENTEAFF. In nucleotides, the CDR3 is TGTGCCAGTAGTATAGGATGGGGCGAGAACACTGAAGCTTTCTTT.

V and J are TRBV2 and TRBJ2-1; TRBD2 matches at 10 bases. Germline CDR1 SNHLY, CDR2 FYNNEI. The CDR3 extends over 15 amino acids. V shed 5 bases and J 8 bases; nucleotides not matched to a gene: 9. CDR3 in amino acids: CASSLGTSARDEQFF. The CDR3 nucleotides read TGTGCCAGCAGTTTAGGGACTAGCGCCCGGGATGAGCAGTTCTTC.

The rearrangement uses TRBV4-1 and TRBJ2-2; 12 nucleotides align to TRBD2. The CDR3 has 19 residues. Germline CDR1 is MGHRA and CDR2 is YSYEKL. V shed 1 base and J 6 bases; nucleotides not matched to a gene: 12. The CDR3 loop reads CASSQVRTSGAGGAGELFF. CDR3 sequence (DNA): TGCGCCAGCAGCCAAGTCAGGACTAGCGGGGCTGGGGGGGCCGGGGAGCTGTTTTTT.

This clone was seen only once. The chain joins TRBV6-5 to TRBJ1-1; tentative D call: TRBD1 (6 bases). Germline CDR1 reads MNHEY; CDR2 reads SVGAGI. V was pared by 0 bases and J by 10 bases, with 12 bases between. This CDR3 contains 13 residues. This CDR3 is CASSYSTGRGAFF. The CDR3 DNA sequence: TGTGCCAGCAGTTACTCGACGGGCAGGGGAGCTTTCTTT.

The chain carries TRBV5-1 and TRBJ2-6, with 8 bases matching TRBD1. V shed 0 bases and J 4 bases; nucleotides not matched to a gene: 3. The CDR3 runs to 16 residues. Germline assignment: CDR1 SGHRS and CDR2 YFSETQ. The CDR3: CASSLEDRAGANVLTF. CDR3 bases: TGCGCCAGCAGCTTGGAGGACAGGGCCGGGGCCAACGTCCTGACTTTC.

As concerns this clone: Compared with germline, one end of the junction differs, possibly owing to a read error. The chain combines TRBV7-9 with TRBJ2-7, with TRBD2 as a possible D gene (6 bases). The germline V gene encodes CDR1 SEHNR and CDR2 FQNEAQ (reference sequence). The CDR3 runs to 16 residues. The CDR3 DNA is TGTTCCAGCAGCCTCCGAATTAGCGGTAGCTCCTACGAGCAGTACTTC. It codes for CSSSLRISGSSYEQYF. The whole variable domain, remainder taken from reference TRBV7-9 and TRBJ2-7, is DTGVSQNPRHKITKRGQNVTFRCDPISEHNRLYWYRQTLGQGPEFLTYFQNEAQLEKSRLLSDRFSAERPKGSFSTLEIQRTEQGDSAMYLCSSSLRISGSSYEQYFGPGTRLTVT.